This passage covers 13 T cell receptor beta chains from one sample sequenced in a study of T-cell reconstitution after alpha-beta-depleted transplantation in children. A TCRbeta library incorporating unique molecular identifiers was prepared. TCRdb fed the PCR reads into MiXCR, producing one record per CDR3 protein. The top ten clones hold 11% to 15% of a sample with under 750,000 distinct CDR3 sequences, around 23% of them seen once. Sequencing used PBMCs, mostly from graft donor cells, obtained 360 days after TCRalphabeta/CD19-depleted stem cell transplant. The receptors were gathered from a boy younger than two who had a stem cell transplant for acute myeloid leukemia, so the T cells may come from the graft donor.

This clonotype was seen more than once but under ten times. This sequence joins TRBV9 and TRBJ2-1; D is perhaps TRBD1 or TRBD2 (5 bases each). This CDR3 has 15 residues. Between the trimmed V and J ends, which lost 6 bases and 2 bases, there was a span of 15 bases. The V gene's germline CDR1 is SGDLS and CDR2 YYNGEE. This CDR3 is CASTDPREPYNEQFF. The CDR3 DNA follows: TGTGCCAGCACCGACCCCAGGGAGCCCTACAATGAGCAGTTCTTC.

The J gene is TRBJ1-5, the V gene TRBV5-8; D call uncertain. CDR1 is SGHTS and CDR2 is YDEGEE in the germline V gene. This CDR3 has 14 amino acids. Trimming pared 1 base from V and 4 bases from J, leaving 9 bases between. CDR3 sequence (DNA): TGTGCCAGCAGCTTGTTAGCGGAGAATCAGCCCCAGCATTTT. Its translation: CASSLLAENQPQHF.

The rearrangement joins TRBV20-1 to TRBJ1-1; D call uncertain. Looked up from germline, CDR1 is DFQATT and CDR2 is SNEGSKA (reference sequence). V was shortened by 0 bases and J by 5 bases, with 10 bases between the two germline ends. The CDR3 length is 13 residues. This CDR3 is CSARDRAGTEAFF. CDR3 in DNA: TGCAGTGCTAGAGATAGAGCGGGGACTGAAGCTTTCTTT.

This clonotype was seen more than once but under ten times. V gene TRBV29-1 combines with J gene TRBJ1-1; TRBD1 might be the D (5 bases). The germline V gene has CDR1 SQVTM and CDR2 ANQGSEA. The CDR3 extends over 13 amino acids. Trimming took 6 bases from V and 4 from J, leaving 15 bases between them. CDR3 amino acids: CSVRTGGSTEAFF. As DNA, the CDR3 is TGCAGCGTGCGCACGGGGGGGAGCACTGAAGCTTTCTTT.

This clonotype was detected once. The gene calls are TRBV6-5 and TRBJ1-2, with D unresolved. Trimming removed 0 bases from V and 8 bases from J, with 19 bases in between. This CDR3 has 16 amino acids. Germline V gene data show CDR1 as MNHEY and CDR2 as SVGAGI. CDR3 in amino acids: CASSYSKSFSFGGYTF. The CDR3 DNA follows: TGTGCCAGCAGTTACTCCAAATCCTTCTCCTTCGGCGGCTACACCTTC.

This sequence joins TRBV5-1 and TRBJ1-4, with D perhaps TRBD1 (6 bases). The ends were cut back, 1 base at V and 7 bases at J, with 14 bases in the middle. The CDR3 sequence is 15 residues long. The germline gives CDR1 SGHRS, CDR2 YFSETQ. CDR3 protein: CASSLSGHASEKLFF. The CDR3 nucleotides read TGCGCCAGCAGCTTGTCGGGACACGCAAGTGAAAAACTGTTTTTT.

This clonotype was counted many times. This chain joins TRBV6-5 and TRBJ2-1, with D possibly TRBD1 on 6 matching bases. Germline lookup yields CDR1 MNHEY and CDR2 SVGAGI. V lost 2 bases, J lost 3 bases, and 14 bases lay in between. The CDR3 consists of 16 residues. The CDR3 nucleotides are TGTGCCAGCAGTTACGCCCCCAGGGGCAGCTACAATGAGCAGTTCTTC. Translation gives CASSYAPRGSYNEQFF.

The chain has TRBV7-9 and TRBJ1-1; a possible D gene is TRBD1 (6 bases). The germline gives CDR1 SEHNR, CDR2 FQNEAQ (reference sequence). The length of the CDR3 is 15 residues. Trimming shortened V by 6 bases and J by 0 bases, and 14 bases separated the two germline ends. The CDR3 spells CASRSWTALNTEAFF. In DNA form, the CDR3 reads TGTGCCAGCAGATCCTGGACAGCATTGAACACTGAAGCTTTCTTT.

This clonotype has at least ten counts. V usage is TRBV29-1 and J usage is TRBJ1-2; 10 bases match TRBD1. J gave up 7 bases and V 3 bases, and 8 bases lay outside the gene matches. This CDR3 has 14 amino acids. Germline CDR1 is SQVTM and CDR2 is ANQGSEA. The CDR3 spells CSVDQGQGKGGYTF. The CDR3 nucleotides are TGCAGCGTTGACCAGGGACAGGGGAAAGGTGGCTACACCTTC. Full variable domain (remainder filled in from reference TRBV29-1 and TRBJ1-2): SAVISQKPSRDICQRGTSLTIQCQVDSQVTMMFWYRQQPGQSLTLIATANQGSEATYESGFVIDKFPISRPNLTFSTLTVSNMSPEDSSIYLCSVDQGQGKGGYTFGSGTRLTVV.

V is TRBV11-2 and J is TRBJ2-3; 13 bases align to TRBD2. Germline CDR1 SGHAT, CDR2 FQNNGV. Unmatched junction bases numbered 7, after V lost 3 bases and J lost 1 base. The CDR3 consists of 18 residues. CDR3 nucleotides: TGTGCCAGCAGCTTCAGAATCGGGACTAGCGGGGGCACAGATACGCAGTATTTT. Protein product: CASSFRIGTSGGTDTQYF.

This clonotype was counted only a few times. As DNA, the CDR3 is TGCAGTGCTAAGGGACGGATCACCGGGGAGCTGTTTTTT. It specifies CSAKGRITGELFF. The rearrangement uses TRBV20-1 and TRBJ2-2; TRBD1 or TRBD2 may be the D gene (5 bases each). Germline V gene lookup returns CDR1 DFQATT and CDR2 SNEGSKA (reference sequence). Trimming cost V 4 bases and J 4 bases, with 10 bases left between them. The CDR3 is made up of 13 amino acids.

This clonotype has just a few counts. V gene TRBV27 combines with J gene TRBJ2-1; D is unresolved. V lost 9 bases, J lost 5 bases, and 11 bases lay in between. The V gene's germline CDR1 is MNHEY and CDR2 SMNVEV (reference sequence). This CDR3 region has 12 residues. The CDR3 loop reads CASWEYDNEQFF. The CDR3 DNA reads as TGTGCCAGTTGGGAATATGACAATGAGCAGTTCTTC.

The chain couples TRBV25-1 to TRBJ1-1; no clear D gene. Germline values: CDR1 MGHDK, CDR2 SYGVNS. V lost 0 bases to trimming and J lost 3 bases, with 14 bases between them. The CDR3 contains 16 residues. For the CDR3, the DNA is TGTGCCAGCAGTGAATATTCGCTAGGGAAGGACACTGAAGCTTTCTTT. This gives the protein CASSEYSLGKDTEAFF.